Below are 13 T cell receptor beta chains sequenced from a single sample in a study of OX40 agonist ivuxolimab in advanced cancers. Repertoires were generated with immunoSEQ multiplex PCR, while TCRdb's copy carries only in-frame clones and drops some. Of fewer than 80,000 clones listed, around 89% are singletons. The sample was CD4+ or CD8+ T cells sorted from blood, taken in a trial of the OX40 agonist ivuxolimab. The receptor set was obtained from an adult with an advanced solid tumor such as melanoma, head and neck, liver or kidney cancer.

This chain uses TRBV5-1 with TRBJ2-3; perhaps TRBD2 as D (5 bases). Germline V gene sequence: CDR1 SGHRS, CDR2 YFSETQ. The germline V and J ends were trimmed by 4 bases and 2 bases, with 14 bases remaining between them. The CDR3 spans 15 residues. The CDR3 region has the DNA TGCGCCAGCAGCGAGGGAGCGGTTAACACAGATACGCAGTATTTT. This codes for CASSEGAVNTDTQYF.

This chain's CDR3 is CASSYGTGNTEAFF. The CDR3 nucleotides are TGTGCCAGCAGTTATGGGACGGGGAACACTGAAGCTTTCTTT. The V and J genes are TRBV14 and TRBJ1-1; TRBD1 is a possible D gene (5 bases). The CDR3 loop spans 14 amino acids. CDR1 and CDR2 (germline): SGHDN, FVKESK. Trimming removed 6 bases at V and 1 base at J, with 12 bases between.

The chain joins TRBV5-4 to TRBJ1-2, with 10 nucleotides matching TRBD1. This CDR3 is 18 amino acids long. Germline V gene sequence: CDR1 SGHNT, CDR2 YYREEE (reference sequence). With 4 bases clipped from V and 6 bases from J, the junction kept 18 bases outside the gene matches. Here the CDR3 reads CASSDDRTGGAGRHGYTF. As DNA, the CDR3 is TGTGCCAGCAGCGACGACCGGACAGGGGGAGCGGGAAGGCATGGCTACACCTTC.

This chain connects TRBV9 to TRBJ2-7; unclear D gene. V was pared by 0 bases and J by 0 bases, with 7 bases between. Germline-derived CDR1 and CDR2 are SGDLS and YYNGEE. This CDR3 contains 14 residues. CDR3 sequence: CASSVDMVSYEQYF. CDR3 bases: TGTGCCAGCAGCGTAGATATGGTCTCCTACGAGCAGTACTTC.

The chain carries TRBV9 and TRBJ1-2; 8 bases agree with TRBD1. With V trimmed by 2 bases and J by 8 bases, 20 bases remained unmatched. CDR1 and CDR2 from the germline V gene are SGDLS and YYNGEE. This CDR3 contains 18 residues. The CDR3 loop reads CASSVGQAITEVFGGYTF. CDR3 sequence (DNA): TGTGCCAGCAGCGTGGGACAGGCTATCACCGAGGTCTTCGGCGGCTACACCTTC.

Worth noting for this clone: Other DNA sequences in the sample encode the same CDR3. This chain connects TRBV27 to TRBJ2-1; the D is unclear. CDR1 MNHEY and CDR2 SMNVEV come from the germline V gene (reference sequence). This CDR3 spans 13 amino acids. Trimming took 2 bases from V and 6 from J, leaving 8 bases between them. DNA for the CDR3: TGTGCCAGCAGTTTAATTTCGTCCAATGAGCAGTTCTTC. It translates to CASSLISSNEQFF.

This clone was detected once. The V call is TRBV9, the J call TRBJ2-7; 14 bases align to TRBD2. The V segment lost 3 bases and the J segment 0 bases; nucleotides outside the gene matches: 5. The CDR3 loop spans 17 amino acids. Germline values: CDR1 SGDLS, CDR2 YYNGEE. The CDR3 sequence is CASSAGTSGRNSYEQYF. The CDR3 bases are TGTGCCAGCAGCGCCGGGACTAGCGGGAGAAACTCCTACGAGCAGTACTTC.

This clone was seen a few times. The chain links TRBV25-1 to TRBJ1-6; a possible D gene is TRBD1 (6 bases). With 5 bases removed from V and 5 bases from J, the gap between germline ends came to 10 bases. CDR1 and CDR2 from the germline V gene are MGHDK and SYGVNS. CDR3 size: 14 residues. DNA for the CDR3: TGTGCCAGCAGTACCTACAGGGATAATTCACCCCTCCACTTT. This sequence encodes CASSTYRDNSPLHF.

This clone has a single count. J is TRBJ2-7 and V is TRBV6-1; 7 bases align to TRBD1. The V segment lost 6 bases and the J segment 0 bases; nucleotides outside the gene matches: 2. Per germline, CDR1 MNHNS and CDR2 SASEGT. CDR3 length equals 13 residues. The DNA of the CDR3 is TGTGCCAGCAGAAGGGACAGCTCCTACGAGCAGTACTTC. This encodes CASRRDSSYEQYF.

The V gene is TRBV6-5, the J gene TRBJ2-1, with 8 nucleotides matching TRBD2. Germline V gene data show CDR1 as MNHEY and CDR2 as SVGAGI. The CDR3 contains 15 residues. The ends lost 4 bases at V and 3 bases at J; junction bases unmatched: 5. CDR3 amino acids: CASSSISGIYNEQFF. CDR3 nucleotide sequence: TGTGCCAGCAGTTCCATTAGCGGGATCTACAATGAGCAGTTCTTC.

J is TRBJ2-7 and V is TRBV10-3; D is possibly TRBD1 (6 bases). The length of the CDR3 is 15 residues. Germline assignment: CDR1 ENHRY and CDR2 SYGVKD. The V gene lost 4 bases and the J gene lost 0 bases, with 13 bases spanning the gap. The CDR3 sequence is CAISGTEAISYEQYF. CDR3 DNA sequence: TGTGCCATCAGTGGGACAGAAGCAATCTCCTACGAGCAGTACTTC.

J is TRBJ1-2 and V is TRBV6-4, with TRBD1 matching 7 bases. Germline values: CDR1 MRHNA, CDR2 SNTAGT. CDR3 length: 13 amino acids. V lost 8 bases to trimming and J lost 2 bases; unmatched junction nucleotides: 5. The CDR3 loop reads CASWGQTNYGYTF. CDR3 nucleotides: TGTGCCAGCTGGGGACAGACAAACTATGGCTACACCTTC.

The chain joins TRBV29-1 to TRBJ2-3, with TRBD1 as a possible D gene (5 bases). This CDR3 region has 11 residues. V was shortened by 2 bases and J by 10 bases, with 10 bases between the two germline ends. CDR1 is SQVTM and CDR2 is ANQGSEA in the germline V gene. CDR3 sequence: CSVERGGAQYF. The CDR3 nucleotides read TGCAGCGTTGAAAGGGGTGGGGCGCAGTATTTT.